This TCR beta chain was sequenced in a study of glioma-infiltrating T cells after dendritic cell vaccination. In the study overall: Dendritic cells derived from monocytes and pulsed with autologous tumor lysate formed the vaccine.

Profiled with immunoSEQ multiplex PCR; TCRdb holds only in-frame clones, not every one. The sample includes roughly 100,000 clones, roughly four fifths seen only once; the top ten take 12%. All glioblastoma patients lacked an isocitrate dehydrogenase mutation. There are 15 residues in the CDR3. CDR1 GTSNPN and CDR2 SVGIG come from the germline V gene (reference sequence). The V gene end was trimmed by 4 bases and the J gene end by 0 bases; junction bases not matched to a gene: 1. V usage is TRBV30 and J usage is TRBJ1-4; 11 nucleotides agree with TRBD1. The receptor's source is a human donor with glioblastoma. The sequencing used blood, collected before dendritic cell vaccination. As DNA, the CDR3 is TGTGCCTGGACGGGACAGGGGGCAACTAATGAAAAACTGTTTTTT. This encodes CAWTGQGATNEKLFF.